This T cell receptor (beta chain) came from a study of OX40 agonist ivuxolimab in advanced cancers. General observations from the study: No determination was made of the antigen specificity of the expanded peripheral T cells. Expanded clones were, on average, more numerous in CD8+ T cells than in CD4+.

Generated by immunoSEQ multiplex PCR, the TCRdb table keeps only in-frame clones and is missing some. The repertoire holds approximately 60,000 clones, with roughly 84% as singletons. Worth noting for this clone: Its target is not known.

V shed 3 bases and J 6 bases; nucleotides not matched to a gene: 11. This CDR3 comprises 15 residues. Germline CDR1 and CDR2: SGHTA and FQGNSA. The starting material was CD4+ or CD8+ T cells sorted from blood, obtained in a trial of the OX40 agonist ivuxolimab. This clonotype originated in an adult with an advanced solid tumor such as melanoma, head and neck, liver or kidney cancer. The chain links TRBV7-2 to TRBJ2-7; TRBD2 matches 7 bases. The CDR3 reads CASSFRAGDQGEQYF. CDR3 sequence (DNA): TGTGCCAGCAGCTTCAGGGCGGGAGATCAAGGCGAGCAGTACTTC.